The present T cell receptor (beta chain) was sequenced within a study of T cells in Graves' hyperthyroidism and ophthalmopathy. Study information: Peripheral blood samples were taken at initial diagnosis, prior to any treatment. Study-level results: Expanded thyroid clonotypes (above 0.001) were mostly also found in blood.

Trimming took off 2 bases at V and 2 bases at J, with 17 bases between the two ends. The CDR3 consists of 16 residues. Germline CDR1 is DFQATT and CDR2 is SNEGSKA (reference sequence). TCR beta CDR3 regions were amplified from RNA transcripts. Using the HTBI primer set, a first-round RT-PCR was run on the TCR CDR3. Each CDR3 protein gets one entry after TCRdb re-called the multiplex PCR reads with MiXCR. The table includes fewer than 450,000 distinct CDR3 sequences, about a fifth detected once. This clonotype has a count of ten or more. Its cognate antigen is unknown. Each 10 ml fresh peripheral blood draw supplied the PBMCs.

This receptor was taken from a man aged 18 to 29 with Graves' ophthalmopathy. The specimen was blood. The chain employs TRBV20-1 and TRBJ2-3; D may be TRBD2 (6 bases). CDR3 DNA: TGCAGTGCTAGACCCCTTGGGACTCTATACACAGATACGCAGTATTTT. Translated: CSARPLGTLYTDTQYF.